Listed below are T cell receptor beta chains from one sample, sequenced in a study of control samples from healthy donors and cancer patients. Repertoires were generated with immunoSEQ multiplex PCR, while TCRdb's copy carries only in-frame clones and drops some. The sample has about 130,000 clones; roughly 90% are singletons. Input material: blood. The receptors come from a man aged 35-49 years in good health. The CDR3 runs from the conserved cysteine through the conserved F or W. The D gene is left open where the match is weak. Size is omitted from some rows. Given values are once, few, many or a class for expanded clones.

size: once; V: TRBV18; D: -; J: TRBJ1-1; CDR3: CASSPLGQDTEAFF; DNA: TGTGCCAGCTCACCACTGGGGCAGGACACTGAAGCTTTCTTT
size: once; V: TRBV7-7; D: TRBD2; J: TRBJ2-1; CDR3: CASSLVPLAAGVRNEQFF; DNA: TGTGCTAGCAGCTTAGTTCCCCTAGCGGCGGGAGTCAGGAATGAGCAGTTCTTC
size: -; V: TRBV5-1; D: -; J: TRBJ2-2; CDR3: CASSLLNGLTNTGELFF; DNA: TGCGCCAGCAGCTTACTTAATGGCCTTACGAACACCGGGGAGCTGTTTTTT
size: few; V: TRBV14; D: TRBD2; J: TRBJ2-1; CDR3: CASSQRIGLAGFSSYNEQFF; DNA: TGTGCCAGCAGCCAAAGAATTGGTCTAGCGGGATTCTCCTCCTACAATGAGCAGTTCTTC
size: -; V: TRBV9; D: -; J: TRBJ1-1; CDR3: CASSENVGDWAAFF; DNA: TGTGCCAGCAGCGAAAATGTCGGCGATTGGGCGGCTTTCTTT
size: -; V: TRBV6-6; D: -; J: TRBJ1-6; CDR3: CASSREAPYNSPLHF; DNA: TGTGCCAGCAGCCGAGAGGCCCCCTATAATTCACCCCTCCACTTT
size: -; V: TRBV27; D: -; J: TRBJ1-2; CDR3: CASSLSPTALQNGYTF; DNA: TGTGCCAGCAGTTTAAGCCCGACAGCTTTACAGAATGGCTACACCTTC
size: -; V: TRBV9; D: TRBD2; J: TRBJ2-7; CDR3: CASSETSGDYEQYF; DNA: TGTGCCAGCAGCGAGACTAGCGGGGACTACGAGCAGTACTTC
size: -; V: TRBV6-5; D: -; J: TRBJ1-1; CDR3: CASSNLRVVTEAFF; DNA: TGTGCCAGCAGTAATCTCAGGGTGGTCACTGAAGCTTTCTTT
size: once; V: TRBV11-2; D: TRBD1; J: TRBJ2-2; CDR3: CASSGAGGSNTGELFF; DNA: TGTGCCAGCAGCGGGGCAGGGGGCTCGAACACCGGGGAGCTGTTTTTT
size: -; V: TRBV4-2; D: -; J: TRBJ1-1; CDR3: CASSQESRGEAEAFF; DNA: TGTGCCAGCAGCCAAGAGTCAAGAGGGGAGGCTGAAGCTTTCTTT
size: once; V: TRBV7-9; D: TRBD2; J: TRBJ2-2; CDR3: CASRLTSGGDTGELFF; DNA: TGTGCCAGCAGACTAACTAGCGGGGGGGACACCGGGGAGCTGTTTTTT
size: -; V: TRBV5-6; D: -; J: TRBJ1-3; CDR3: CASSFYTSSGNTIYF; DNA: TGTGCCAGCAGCTTTTATACCAGCTCTGGAAACACCATATATTTT
size: -; V: TRBV7-9; D: TRBD1; J: TRBJ1-6; CDR3: CASSPRAGTGDSPLHF; DNA: TGTGCCAGCAGCCCCCGCGCCGGGACAGGGGATTCACCCCTCCACTTT
size: -; V: TRBV18; D: -; J: TRBJ1-6; CDR3: CASSLDSSYNSPLHF; DNA: TGTGCCAGCTCTTTGGACAGCTCCTATAATTCACCCCTCCACTTT
size: -; V: TRBV10-2; D: TRBD1; J: TRBJ2-1; CDR3: CASSRTPDRAQFF; DNA: TGCGCCAGCAGCAGAACCCCCGACAGGGCCCAGTTCTTC
size: -; V: TRBV10-3; D: -; J: TRBJ2-7; CDR3: CAISAVSSYEQYF; DNA: TGTGCCATCAGTGCAGTGAGCTCCTACGAGCAGTACTTC
size: -; V: TRBV13; D: -; J: TRBJ1-2; CDR3: CASKGTPGYTF; DNA: TGTGCCAGCAAAGGGACCCCGGGCTACACCTTC
size: -; V: TRBV2; D: -; J: TRBJ2-7; CDR3: CASSVFAGTHF; DNA: TGTGCCAGCAGTGTCTTCGCCGGGACGCACTTC
size: -; V: TRBV19; D: -; J: TRBJ2-5; CDR3: CASSTLSSDRPGTQYF; DNA: TGTGCCAGTAGTACCCTTTCCTCCGACAGGCCCGGGACCCAGTACTTC
size: once; V: TRBV19; D: -; J: TRBJ1-6; CDR3: CASARDAKNSPLHF; DNA: TGTGCCAGTGCCCGGGACGCGAAAAATTCACCCCTCCACTTT
size: -; V: TRBV3-1/TRBV3-2; D: TRBD2; J: TRBJ2-5; CDR3: CASRVRGGAQGTQYF; DNA: TGTGCCAGCAGAGTCCGCGGGGGGGCTCAGGGGACCCAGTACTTC
size: once; V: TRBV9; D: -; J: TRBJ2-1; CDR3: CASSVPRGGRHNEQFF; DNA: TGTGCCAGCAGCGTACCCCGCGGGGGCCGGCACAATGAGCAGTTCTTC
size: -; V: TRBV5-4; D: -; J: TRBJ2-1; CDR3: CASSLASRANEQFF; DNA: TGTGCCAGCAGCTTGGCGTCCAGGGCCAATGAGCAGTTCTTC
size: -; V: TRBV12-3/TRBV12-4; D: -; J: TRBJ1-5; CDR3: CASRRQNQPQHF; DNA: TGTGCCAGCAGACGACAGAACCAGCCCCAGCATTTT
size: -; V: TRBV5-8; D: -; J: TRBJ1-1; CDR3: CASSRGHTNTEAFF; DNA: TGTGCCAGCAGCCGGGGACACACGAACACTGAAGCTTTCTTT
size: once; V: TRBV11-3; D: TRBD1; J: TRBJ1-2; CDR3: CASSQPQRTGAYGYTF; DNA: TGTGCCAGCAGCCAACCTCAAAGGACAGGGGCCTATGGCTACACCTTC
size: -; V: TRBV5-1; D: -; J: TRBJ1-1; CDR3: CASSLAVGGTEAFF; DNA: TGCGCCAGCAGCTTGGCCGTAGGGGGCACTGAAGCTTTCTTT
size: -; V: TRBV5-4; D: -; J: TRBJ2-3; CDR3: CASSPIRQVATDTQYF; DNA: TGTGCCAGCAGCCCAATCCGGCAGGTAGCCACAGATACGCAGTATTTT
size: -; V: TRBV27; D: TRBD1; J: TRBJ2-7; CDR3: CASSSDRARDEQYF; DNA: TGTGCCAGCAGTTCAGACAGGGCTAGGGACGAGCAGTACTTC
size: -; V: TRBV27; D: -; J: TRBJ1-1; CDR3: CASSYLGWSTEAFF; DNA: TGTGCCAGCAGTTACCTCGGGTGGAGCACTGAAGCTTTCTTT
size: -; V: TRBV10-1; D: -; J: TRBJ1-2; CDR3: CASSLSRQGTSSRDGYTF; DNA: TGCGCCAGCAGTTTATCCAGGCAGGGGACTTCCTCTAGGGATGGCTACACCTTC
size: once; V: TRBV6-5; D: TRBD1; J: TRBJ2-7; CDR3: CASKPTTGPHEQYF; DNA: TGTGCCAGCAAACCCACGACAGGGCCCCACGAGCAGTACTTC
size: -; V: TRBV19; D: -; J: TRBJ1-2; CDR3: CASKQGRGFYGYTF; DNA: TGTGCCAGTAAACAGGGACGGGGATTCTATGGCTACACCTTC
size: -; V: TRBV20-1; D: -; J: TRBJ1-2; CDR3: CSTGYGYTF; DNA: TGCAGTACTGGGTATGGCTACACCTTC
size: -; V: TRBV7-2; D: -; J: TRBJ1-2; CDR3: CASSLEGGTGYTF; DNA: TGTGCCAGCAGCTTAGAGGGGGGAACTGGCTACACCTTC
size: -; V: TRBV3-1/TRBV3-2; D: -; J: TRBJ1-1; CDR3: CASSVYTRNTEAFF; DNA: TGTGCCAGCAGCGTCTACACCAGGAACACTGAAGCTTTCTTT
size: -; V: TRBV30; D: -; J: TRBJ2-5; CDR3: CAWSVPPATETQYF; DNA: TGTGCCTGGAGTGTCCCCCCCGCGACGGAGACCCAGTACTTC
size: -; V: TRBV5-1; D: -; J: TRBJ1-1; CDR3: CASSSGQPNTEAFF; DNA: TGCGCCAGCAGCTCCGGACAGCCGAACACTGAAGCTTTCTTT
size: once; V: TRBV30; D: TRBD1; J: TRBJ1-6; CDR3: CAWRNSDRGPSPLHF; DNA: TGTGCCTGGAGGAACTCGGACAGGGGGCCTTCACCCCTCCACTTT
size: -; V: TRBV4-1; D: -; J: TRBJ1-3; CDR3: CASSPRDLQGGNTIYF; DNA: TGCGCCAGCAGCCCGAGGGACCTTCAAGGGGGAAACACCATATATTTT
size: -; V: TRBV9; D: -; J: TRBJ1-2; CDR3: CASSATTQIYGYTF; DNA: TGTGCCAGCAGCGCAACGACCCAGATCTATGGCTACACCTTC
size: -; V: TRBV6-1; D: -; J: TRBJ2-6; CDR3: CASSGTVRLSGANVLTF; DNA: TGTGCCAGCAGTGGGACGGTGCGTCTCTCTGGGGCCAACGTCCTGACTTTC
size: -; V: TRBV7-8; D: -; J: TRBJ1-5; CDR3: CASSQDGINQPQHF; DNA: TGTGCCAGCAGCCAAGACGGAATCAATCAGCCCCAGCATTTT
size: -; V: TRBV7-2; D: TRBD1; J: TRBJ1-5; CDR3: CASSARTGGVNQPQHF; DNA: TGTGCCAGCAGCGCCCGGACAGGGGGCGTCAATCAGCCCCAGCATTTT